These 19 T cell receptor beta chains originate from one sample sequenced in a study of cytomegalovirus exposure and HLA in healthy donors. The PCR contained 60 Vbeta and 13 Jbeta primers. Sequencing used immunoSEQ multiplex PCR; TCRdb keeps in-frame clones, though not all of them. In the table there are tens of thousands of clones, roughly three quarters of which are singletons. The specimen sequenced was PBMCs. The receptors were sampled from a woman in her twenties or thirties in good health and CMV-seropositive.

The chain recombines TRBV10-2 with TRBJ1-4; 8 positions agree with TRBD1. Germline V gene data show CDR1 as WSHSY and CDR2 as SAAADI. The trim removed 6 bases at V and 0 bases at J, leaving 6 bases unmatched. The CDR3 length is 16 residues. This CDR3 is CASRGQDTATNEKLFF. The DNA of the CDR3 is TGCGCCAGCAGGGGACAGGATACAGCAACTAATGAAAAACTGTTTTTT.

This chain connects TRBV5-5 to TRBJ1-2; D unresolved. V was clipped by 1 base and J by 5 bases, with 9 bases between them. The CDR3 runs to 13 residues. Germline values: CDR1 SGHKS, CDR2 YYEKEE (reference sequence). DNA for the CDR3: TGTGCCAGCAGCTTGTCTCGAGAATATGGCTACACCTTC. It yields the protein CASSLSREYGYTF.

This clone appeared a few times. The V call is TRBV7-8, the J call TRBJ2-3; D remains unclear. Germline CDR1 is SGHVS and CDR2 is FQNEAQ. The CDR3 loop spans 16 amino acids. Deletions cut 3 bases from V and 1 base from J, with 14 bases between. The CDR3 spells CASSLYSPYGTDTQYF. Written as DNA, the CDR3 is TGTGCCAGCAGCTTGTATTCTCCCTACGGCACAGATACGCAGTATTTT.

The rearrangement uses TRBV18 and TRBJ2-3; 11 bases agree with TRBD2. In germline, CDR1 is KGHSH, CDR2 LQKENI. This CDR3 is 17 amino acids long. Trimming removed 4 bases from V and 2 bases from J; junction bases left unmatched: 8. The CDR3 loop reads CASSLDSGGALTDTQYF. CDR3 nucleotide sequence: TGTGCCAGCTCACTGGATAGCGGGGGGGCCCTCACAGATACGCAGTATTTT.

This chain links TRBV9 with TRBJ2-7, with D tentatively TRBD1 (6 bases). CDR3 size: 15 residues. Germline V CDR1 and CDR2: SGDLS, YYNGEE. Between the trimmed V and J ends, which lost 0 bases and 2 bases, there was a span of 12 bases. CDR3 region: CASSVEQGWTYEQYF. The CDR3 DNA sequence: TGTGCCAGCAGCGTAGAGCAGGGGTGGACCTACGAGCAGTACTTC.

The rearrangement links TRBV2 to TRBJ2-7; D gene uncertain. The germline CDR1 and CDR2 sequences are SNHLY and FYNNEI. The CDR3 is 11 amino acids. The V and J ends lost 6 bases and 3 bases respectively, with 6 bases between them. The CDR3 DNA reads TGTGCCAGCAGCTACGACTACGAGCAGTACTTC. Its translation is CASSYDYEQYF.

The rearrangement links TRBV29-1 to TRBJ2-5; TRBD2 might be the D (6 bases). The germline V and J ends were trimmed by 4 bases and 1 base, with 13 bases remaining between them. Germline CDR1 is SQVTM and CDR2 is ANQGSEA. The CDR3 length is 14 residues. CDR3 amino acids: CSVGTGTVQETQYF. The CDR3 bases are TGCAGCGTTGGCACCGGGACTGTCCAAGAGACCCAGTACTTC.

As concerns this clone: The junction shows a germline mismatch at one end, possibly a read error. V gene TRBV7-9 combines with J gene TRBJ1-1, with TRBD1 as a possible D gene (6 bases). Germline V CDR1 and CDR2: SEHNR, FQNEAQ (reference sequence). This CDR3 has 15 residues. CDR3 residues: CSSSLEGVQGSEAFF. The DNA for the CDR3 is TGTTCCAGCAGCTTAGAGGGGGTCCAGGGGTCTGAAGCTTTCTTT.

By its share, this clone is large. The chain joins TRBV6-5 to TRBJ2-3; tentatively, D is TRBD2 (6 bases). V shed 2 bases and J shed 4 bases, with 16 bases lying between them. The CDR3 has 16 amino acids. The germline gives CDR1 MNHEY, CDR2 SVGAGI. The chain's CDR3 is CASSYGASASPDTQYF. CDR3 in DNA: TGTGCCAGCAGTTACGGGGCTAGCGCCTCTCCAGATACGCAGTATTTT.

Remarks on this clone: One end of the junction is discordant with germline, which a read error may explain. This sequence joins TRBV7-9 and TRBJ1-6; D is possibly TRBD1 (5 bases). CDR1 is SEHNR and CDR2 is FQNEAQ in the germline V gene (reference sequence). This CDR3 has 16 amino acids. In DNA form, the CDR3 reads TGTTCCAGCAGCTCCTCTACAGGTCGCTATAATTCACCCCTCCACTTT. This translates into CSSSSSTGRYNSPLHF.

The genes are TRBV2 and TRBJ2-3; D remains ambiguous. This CDR3 has 11 amino acids. With 4 bases removed from V and 5 bases from J, the gap between germline ends came to 4 bases. The germline V gene has CDR1 SNHLY and CDR2 FYNNEI. The CDR3 spells CASSVRDTQYF. Written as DNA, the CDR3 is TGTGCCAGCAGTGTGCGAGATACGCAGTATTTT. The full variable domain, its missing parts supplied by reference TRBV2 and TRBJ2-3, is EPEVTQTPSHQVTQMGQEVILRCVPISNHLYFYWYRQILGQKVEFLVSFYNNEISEKSEIFDDQFSVERPDGSNFTLKIRSTKLEDSAMYFCASSVRDTQYFGPGTRLTVL.

The rearrangement joins TRBV9 to TRBJ2-5, with 9 bases that match TRBD2. The assigned J gene may be wrong: the sequence end matches TRBJ2-7 better. This CDR3 has 14 amino acids. Germline V lookup: CDR1 SGDLS, CDR2 YYNGEE. The CDR3 sequence: CASSVWREGREQYF. In DNA form, the CDR3 reads TGTGCCAGCAGCGTGTGGCGGGAGGGCCGCGAGCAGTACTTC.

This sequence joins TRBV15 and TRBJ1-2; TRBD1 might be the D (6 bases). V dropped 4 bases and J dropped 14 bases, with 29 bases sitting between them. The CDR3 consists of 16 residues. Germline loops: CDR1 LNHNV, CDR2 YYDKDF (reference sequence). CDR3 bases: TGTGCCACCAGCAAGTGGACAGCTCCCCTTACCTCCCCTCCGACCTTC. Translating gives CATSKWTAPLTSPPTF.

V usage is TRBV29-1 and J usage is TRBJ2-7; TRBD2 aligns across 10 bases. V trimming: 1 base; J trimming: 6 bases; junction bases outside the gene matches: 3. The CDR3 contains 13 residues. CDR1 SQVTM and CDR2 ANQGSEA come from the germline V gene. Here the CDR3 reads CSVEGLAGVEQYF. The CDR3 DNA reads TGCAGCGTTGAAGGGCTAGCGGGAGTCGAGCAGTACTTC.

This clone was seen only a few times. This chain links TRBV7-6 with TRBJ1-1, with D hard to call. Trimming cost V 5 bases and J 1 base, with 11 bases left between them. This CDR3 is built from 14 residues. CDR1 and CDR2 from the germline V gene are SGHVS and FNYEAQ. The CDR3 DNA reads as TGTGCCAGCAGCCCGGGGTGGCCGAACACTGAAGCTTTCTTT. It yields the protein CASSPGWPNTEAFF.

The chain is built from TRBV29-1 and TRBJ2-7; TRBD2 might be the D (7 bases). CDR1 and CDR2 from the germline V gene are SQVTM and ANQGSEA. The CDR3 is 11 residues long. Trimming pared 4 bases from V and 6 bases from J, leaving 10 bases between. CDR3 in amino acids: CSVVRGAEQYF. CDR3 DNA: TGCAGCGTTGTTCGGGGGGCCGAGCAGTACTTC.

The V gene is TRBV7-6, the J gene TRBJ2-7; tentative D call: TRBD2 (5 bases). Germline V CDR1 and CDR2: SGHVS, FNYEAQ. V lost 5 bases, J lost 7 bases, and 15 bases lay in between. The CDR3 is 13 residues long. CDR3 sequence (DNA): TGTGCCAGCAGCCGCGGGCCGACCGGAGAGCAGTACTTC. Translated, it gives CASSRGPTGEQYF.

The chain has TRBV7-8 and TRBJ1-6; TRBD1 aligns across 11 bases. Per germline, CDR1 SGHVS and CDR2 FQNEAQ. J was trimmed by 13 bases and V by 1 base; bases with no gene match: 3. The CDR3 spans 14 residues. The CDR3 DNA is TGTGCCAGCAGCTTAGGGGGACAGGGGGGTCCCCTCCACTTT. Amino acid sequence: CASSLGGQGGPLHF.

The V call is TRBV27, the J call TRBJ1-2, with TRBD1 identical over 10 bases. The CDR3 is made up of 14 amino acids. V lost 7 bases to trimming and J lost 5 bases; unmatched junction nucleotides: 7. Germline V CDR1 and CDR2: MNHEY, SMNVEV (reference sequence). The CDR3 here is CASTRTGGGYGYTF. For the CDR3, the DNA is TGTGCCAGCACCCGGACAGGGGGTGGGTATGGCTACACCTTC.